The clone carrying this T cell receptor beta chain came up many times. This entry is derived from a study of neurological immune-mediated disorders. TCRdb fed the 5' RACE reads into MiXCR, producing one record per CDR3 protein. The table records 57,000 or so distinct CDR3 sequences, about 10% of them present only once. Stated time point: longitudinal time-point 2. Serving as healthy controls were blood bank volunteers based in Maryland, USA. Deletions cut 4 bases from V and 0 bases from J, with 14 bases between. The germline V gene has CDR1 SEHNR and CDR2 FQNEAQ (reference sequence). There are 16 residues in the CDR3.

This receptor was taken from a man aged 30-40 years in good health. J is TRBJ2-3 and V is TRBV7-9; D is ambiguous. Sequenced material: PBMCs. CDR3 nucleotides: TGTGCCAGCAGCTCCACGAGAACAACTAGCACAGATACGCAGTATTTT. Protein sequence: CASSSTRTTSTDTQYF.